Sequencing of this T cell receptor (beta chain) was carried out in a study of T cells in localized non-small cell lung cancer. The study, taken as a whole, reports: Of the tissues analyzed, uninvolved adjacent lung showed maximal T cell clonality, greater than tumor. In the blood, greater T cell density corresponded to longer overall survival.

Trimming cost V 4 bases and J 1 base, with 11 bases left between them. The germline CDR1 and CDR2 sequences are SNHLY and FYNNEI. This CDR3 contains 15 residues. Profiled with immunoSEQ multiplex PCR; TCRdb holds only in-frame clones, not every one. The sample holds tens of thousands of clones, 92% seen once. About this clone itself: The antigen is not known.

This TCR was recovered from a female donor at least 60 years old with stage I lung adenocarcinoma. The sample was peripheral blood, taken before any cancer treatment. The chain carries TRBV2 and TRBJ2-1, with a weak D call TRBD2 (5 bases). The CDR3 DNA reads as TGTGCCAGCAGTGCCCTCCGCGGGTCCTACAATGAGCAGTTCTTC. This sequence encodes CASSALRGSYNEQFF.